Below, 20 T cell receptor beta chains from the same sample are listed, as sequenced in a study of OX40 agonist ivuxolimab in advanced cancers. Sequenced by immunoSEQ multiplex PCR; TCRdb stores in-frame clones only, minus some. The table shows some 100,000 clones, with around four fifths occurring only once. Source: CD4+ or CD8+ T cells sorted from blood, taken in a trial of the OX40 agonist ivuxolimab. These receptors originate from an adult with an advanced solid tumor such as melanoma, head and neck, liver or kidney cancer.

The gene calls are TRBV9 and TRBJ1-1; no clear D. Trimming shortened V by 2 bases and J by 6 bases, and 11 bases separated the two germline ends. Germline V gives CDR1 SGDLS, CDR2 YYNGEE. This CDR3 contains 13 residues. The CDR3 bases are TGTGCCAGCAGCGTTGAGCAACGGTCTGAAGCTTTCTTT. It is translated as CASSVEQRSEAFF.

This CDR3 is CASRLPGPLHF. The CDR3 bases are TGTGCCAGCAGACTTCCGGGTCCCCTCCACTTT. This chain joins TRBV28 and TRBJ1-6; D gene ambiguous. The CDR3 loop spans 11 amino acids. Germline V lookup: CDR1 MDHEN, CDR2 SYDVKM. V lost 6 bases, J lost 13 bases, and 10 bases lay in between.

The CDR3 region is CASSLVRDAGELFF. The CDR3 DNA sequence: TGTGCCAGCAGTTTAGTCCGGGACGCCGGGGAGCTGTTTTTT. The rearrangement joins TRBV27 to TRBJ2-2, with D perhaps assigned TRBD1 or TRBD2 (5 bases each). V was cut by 2 bases and J by 6 bases, with 10 bases left in between. The CDR3 covers 14 residues. CDR1 is MNHEY and CDR2 is SMNVEV in the germline V gene (reference sequence).

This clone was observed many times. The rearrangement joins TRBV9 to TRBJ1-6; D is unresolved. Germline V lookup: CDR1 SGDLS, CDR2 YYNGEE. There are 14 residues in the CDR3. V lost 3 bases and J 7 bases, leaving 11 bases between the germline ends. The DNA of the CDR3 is TGTGCCAGCAGCGCCCGGACGGCAAATTCACCCCTCCACTTT. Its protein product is CASSARTANSPLHF.

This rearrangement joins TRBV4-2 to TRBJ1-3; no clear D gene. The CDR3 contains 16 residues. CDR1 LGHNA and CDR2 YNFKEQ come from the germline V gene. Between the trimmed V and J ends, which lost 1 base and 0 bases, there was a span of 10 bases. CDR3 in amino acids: CASSQAPILSGNTIYF. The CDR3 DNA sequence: TGTGCCAGCAGCCAAGCCCCAATCCTCTCTGGAAACACCATATATTTT.

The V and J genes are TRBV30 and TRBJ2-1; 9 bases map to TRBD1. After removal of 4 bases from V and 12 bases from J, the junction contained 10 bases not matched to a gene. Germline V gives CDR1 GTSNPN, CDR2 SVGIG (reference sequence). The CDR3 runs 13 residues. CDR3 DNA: TGTGCCTGGAAGGTAGGGACAGGGAACGGGCAGTTCTTC. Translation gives CAWKVGTGNGQFF.

The CDR3 DNA is TGCGCCAGCAGCCGGACGGGTGGAAACACCATATATTTT. Translated: CASSRTGGNTIYF. The chain links TRBV4-1 to TRBJ1-3; D uncertain. The CDR3 is made up of 13 amino acids. Trimming stripped 4 bases from V and 3 bases from J, with 7 bases between. CDR1 MGHRA and CDR2 YSYEKL come from the germline V gene.

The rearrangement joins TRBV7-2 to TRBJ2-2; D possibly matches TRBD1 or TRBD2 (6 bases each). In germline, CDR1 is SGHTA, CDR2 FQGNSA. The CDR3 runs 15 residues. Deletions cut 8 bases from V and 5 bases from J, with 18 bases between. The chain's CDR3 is CASSTGAGVTGELFF. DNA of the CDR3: TGTGCCAGCTCAACGGGGGCAGGTGTTACCGGGGAGCTGTTTTTT.

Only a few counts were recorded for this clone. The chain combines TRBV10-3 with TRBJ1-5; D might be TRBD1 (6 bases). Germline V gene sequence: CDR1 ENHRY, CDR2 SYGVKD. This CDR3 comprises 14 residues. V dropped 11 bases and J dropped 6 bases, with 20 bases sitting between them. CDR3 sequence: CAHYRPGAFQPQHF. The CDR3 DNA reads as TGTGCCCATTATCGTCCAGGGGCCTTTCAGCCCCAGCATTTT.

CDR3: CASSPGDRGSGYTF. As DNA, the CDR3 is TGTGCCAGCTCCCCTGGGGACAGGGGAAGTGGCTACACCTTC. V usage is TRBV18 and J usage is TRBJ1-2, with 10 positions matching TRBD1. With V trimmed by 6 bases and J by 7 bases, 8 bases remained unmatched. There are 14 residues in the CDR3. Looked up from germline, CDR1 is KGHSH and CDR2 is LQKENI.

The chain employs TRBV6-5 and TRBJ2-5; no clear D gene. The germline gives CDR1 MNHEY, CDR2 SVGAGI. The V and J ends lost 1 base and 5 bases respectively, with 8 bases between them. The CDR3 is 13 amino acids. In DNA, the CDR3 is TGTGCCAGCAGTTACTGGGAAGGGGAGACCCAGTACTTC. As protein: CASSYWEGETQYF.

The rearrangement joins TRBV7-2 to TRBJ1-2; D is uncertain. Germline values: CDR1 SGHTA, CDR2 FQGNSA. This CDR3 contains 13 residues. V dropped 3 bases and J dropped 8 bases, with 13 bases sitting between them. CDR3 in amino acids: CASSFGGSGGYTF. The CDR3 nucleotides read TGTGCCAGCAGCTTCGGAGGAAGCGGGGGCTACACCTTC. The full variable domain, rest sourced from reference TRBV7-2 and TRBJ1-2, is GAGVSQSPSNKVTEKGKDVELRCDPISGHTALYWYRQSLGQGLEFLIYFQGNSAPDKSGLPSDRFSAERTGGSVSTLTIQRTQQEDSAVYLCASSFGGSGGYTFGSGTRLTVV.

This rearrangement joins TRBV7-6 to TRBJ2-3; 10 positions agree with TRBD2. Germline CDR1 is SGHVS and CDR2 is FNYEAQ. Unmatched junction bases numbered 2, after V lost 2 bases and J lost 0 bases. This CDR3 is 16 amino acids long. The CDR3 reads CASSLMTSGSTDTQYF. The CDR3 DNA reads TGTGCCAGCAGCTTAATGACTAGCGGGAGCACAGATACGCAGTATTTT.

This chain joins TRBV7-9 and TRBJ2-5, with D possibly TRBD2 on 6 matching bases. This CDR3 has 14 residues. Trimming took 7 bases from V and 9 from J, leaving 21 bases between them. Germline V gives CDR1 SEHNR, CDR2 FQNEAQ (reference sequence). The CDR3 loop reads CASTVTSLEGAQYF. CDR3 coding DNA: TGTGCCAGCACCGTTACATCCCTGGAGGGTGCCCAGTACTTC.

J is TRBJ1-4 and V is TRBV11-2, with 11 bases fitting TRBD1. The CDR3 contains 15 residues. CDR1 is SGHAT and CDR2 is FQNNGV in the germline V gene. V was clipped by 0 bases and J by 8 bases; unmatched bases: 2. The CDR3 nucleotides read TGTGCCAGCAGCTTAGAGGGACAGGGGGGCGAAAAACTGTTTTTT. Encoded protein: CASSLEGQGGEKLFF.

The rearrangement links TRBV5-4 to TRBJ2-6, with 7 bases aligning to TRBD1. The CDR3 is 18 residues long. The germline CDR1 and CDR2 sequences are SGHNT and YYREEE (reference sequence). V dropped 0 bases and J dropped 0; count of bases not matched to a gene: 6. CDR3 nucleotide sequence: TGTGCCAGCAGCTTGGGAGGGACAGAATTCTCTGGGGCCAACGTCCTGACTTTC. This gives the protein CASSLGGTEFSGANVLTF.

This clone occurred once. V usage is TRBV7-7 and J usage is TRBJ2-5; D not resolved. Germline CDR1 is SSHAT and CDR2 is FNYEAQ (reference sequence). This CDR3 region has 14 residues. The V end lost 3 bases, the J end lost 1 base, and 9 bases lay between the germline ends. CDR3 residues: CASSLGLSQETQYF. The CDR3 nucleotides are TGTGCCAGCAGCTTGGGTCTGAGCCAAGAGACCCAGTACTTC.

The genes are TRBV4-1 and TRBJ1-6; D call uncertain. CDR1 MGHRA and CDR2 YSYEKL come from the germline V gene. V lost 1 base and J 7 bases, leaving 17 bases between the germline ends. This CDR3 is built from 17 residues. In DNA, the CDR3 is TGCGCCAGCAGCCAAGCCGTGCGGATTCGTCAGAATTCACCCCTCCACTTT. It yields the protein CASSQAVRIRQNSPLHF.

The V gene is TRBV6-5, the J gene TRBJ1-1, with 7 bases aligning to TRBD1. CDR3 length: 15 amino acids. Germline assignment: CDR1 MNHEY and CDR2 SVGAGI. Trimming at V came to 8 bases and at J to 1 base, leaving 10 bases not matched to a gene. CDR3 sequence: CASEIVQGGNTEAFF. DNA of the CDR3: TGTGCCAGCGAAATTGTTCAGGGGGGGAACACTGAAGCTTTCTTT.

CDR3 DNA sequence: TGTGCCAGCTCTCCCACTCCGGACGCCGCTTCCTACGAGCAGTACTTC. This sequence encodes CASSPTPDAASYEQYF. This chain uses TRBV18 with TRBJ2-7; no clear D gene. In germline, CDR1 is KGHSH, CDR2 LQKENI. V dropped 6 bases and J dropped 1 base, with 19 bases sitting between them. CDR3 length: 16 amino acids.